This T cell receptor (beta chain) was recovered during a study of CD8 T cells in Susac syndrome. About 0.5 to 1 ug RNA was reverse transcribed with random hexamers. By means of immunoSEQ multiplex PCR, TCR beta CDR3 spanning 54 Vbeta and 13 Jbeta underwent amplification. TCRdb reprocessed the immunoSEQ multiplex PCR reads via MiXCR and lists one record per CDR3 protein. The sample records a few hundred thousand distinct CDR3 sequences, roughly 85% being singletons. Sequencing of TCR beta was performed on blood CD8+ T cells and on blood CD4+ T cells. V lost 0 bases to trimming and J lost 6 bases; unmatched junction nucleotides: 4. The CDR3 spans 16 residues. Per germline, CDR1 LGHNA and CDR2 YSLEER.

Specimen: CD8+ T cells from PBMCs. This sequence joins TRBV4-3 and TRBJ2-1, with 11 bases aligning to TRBD2. This clonotype was sampled from a human donor with multiple sclerosis. The DNA of the CDR3 is TGCGCCAGCAGCCAAGATGGGACTAGCGGATTCAATGAGCAGTTCTTC. The encoded protein is CASSQDGTSGFNEQFF.